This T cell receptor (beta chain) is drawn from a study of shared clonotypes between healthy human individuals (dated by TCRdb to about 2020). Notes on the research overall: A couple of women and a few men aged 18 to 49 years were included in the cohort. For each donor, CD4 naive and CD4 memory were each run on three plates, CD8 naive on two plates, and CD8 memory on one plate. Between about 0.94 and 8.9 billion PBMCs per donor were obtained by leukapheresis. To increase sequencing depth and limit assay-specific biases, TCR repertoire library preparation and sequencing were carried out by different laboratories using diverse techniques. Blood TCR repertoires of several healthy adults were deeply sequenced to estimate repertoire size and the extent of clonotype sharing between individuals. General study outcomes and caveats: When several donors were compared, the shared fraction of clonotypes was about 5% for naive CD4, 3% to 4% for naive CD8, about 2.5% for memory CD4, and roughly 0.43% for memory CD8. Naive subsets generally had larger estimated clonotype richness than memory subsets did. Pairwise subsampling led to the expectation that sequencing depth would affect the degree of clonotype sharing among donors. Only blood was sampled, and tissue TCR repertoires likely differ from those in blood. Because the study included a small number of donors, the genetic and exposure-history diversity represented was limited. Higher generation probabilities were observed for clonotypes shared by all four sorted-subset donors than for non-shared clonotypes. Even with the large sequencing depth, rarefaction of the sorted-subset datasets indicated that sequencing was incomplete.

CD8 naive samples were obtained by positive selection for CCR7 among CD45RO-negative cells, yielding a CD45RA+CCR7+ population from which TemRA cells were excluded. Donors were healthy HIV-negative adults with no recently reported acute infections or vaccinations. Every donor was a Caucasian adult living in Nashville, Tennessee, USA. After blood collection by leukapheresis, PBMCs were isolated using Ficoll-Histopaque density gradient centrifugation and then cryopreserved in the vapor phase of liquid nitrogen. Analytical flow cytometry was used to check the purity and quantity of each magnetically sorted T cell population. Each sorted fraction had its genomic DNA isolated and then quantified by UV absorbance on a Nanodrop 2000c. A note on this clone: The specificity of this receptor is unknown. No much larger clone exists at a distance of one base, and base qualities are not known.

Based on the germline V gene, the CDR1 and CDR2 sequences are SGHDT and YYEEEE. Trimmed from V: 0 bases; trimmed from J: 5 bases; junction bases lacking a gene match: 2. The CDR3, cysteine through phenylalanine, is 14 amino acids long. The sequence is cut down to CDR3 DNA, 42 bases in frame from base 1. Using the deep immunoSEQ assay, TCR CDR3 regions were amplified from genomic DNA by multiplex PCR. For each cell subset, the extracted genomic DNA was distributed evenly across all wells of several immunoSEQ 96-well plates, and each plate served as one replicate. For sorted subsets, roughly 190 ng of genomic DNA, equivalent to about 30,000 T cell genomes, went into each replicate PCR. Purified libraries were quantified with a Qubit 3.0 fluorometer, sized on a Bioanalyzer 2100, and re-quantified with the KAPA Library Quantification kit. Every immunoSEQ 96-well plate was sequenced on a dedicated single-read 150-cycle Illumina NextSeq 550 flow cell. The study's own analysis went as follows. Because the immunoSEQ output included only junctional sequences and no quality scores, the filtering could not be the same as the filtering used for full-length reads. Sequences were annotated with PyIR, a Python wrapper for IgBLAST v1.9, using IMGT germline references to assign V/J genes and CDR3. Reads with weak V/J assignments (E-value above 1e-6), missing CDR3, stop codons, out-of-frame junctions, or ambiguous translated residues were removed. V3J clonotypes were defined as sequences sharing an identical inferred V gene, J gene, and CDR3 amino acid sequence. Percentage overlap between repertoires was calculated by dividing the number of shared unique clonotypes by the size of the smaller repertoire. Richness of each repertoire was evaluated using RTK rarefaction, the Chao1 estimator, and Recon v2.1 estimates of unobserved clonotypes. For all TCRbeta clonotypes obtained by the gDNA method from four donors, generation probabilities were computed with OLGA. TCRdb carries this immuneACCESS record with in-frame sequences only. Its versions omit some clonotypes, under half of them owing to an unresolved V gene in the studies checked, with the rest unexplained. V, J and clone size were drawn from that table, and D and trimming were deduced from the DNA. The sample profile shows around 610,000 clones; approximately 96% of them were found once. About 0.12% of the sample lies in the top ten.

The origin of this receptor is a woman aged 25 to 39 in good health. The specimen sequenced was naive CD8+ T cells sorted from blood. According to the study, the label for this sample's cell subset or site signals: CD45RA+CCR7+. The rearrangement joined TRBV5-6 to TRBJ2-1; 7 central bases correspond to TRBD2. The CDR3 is CASSLASGDNEQFF. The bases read TGTGCCAGCAGCTTGGCTAGCGGAGACAATGAGCAGTTCTTC.